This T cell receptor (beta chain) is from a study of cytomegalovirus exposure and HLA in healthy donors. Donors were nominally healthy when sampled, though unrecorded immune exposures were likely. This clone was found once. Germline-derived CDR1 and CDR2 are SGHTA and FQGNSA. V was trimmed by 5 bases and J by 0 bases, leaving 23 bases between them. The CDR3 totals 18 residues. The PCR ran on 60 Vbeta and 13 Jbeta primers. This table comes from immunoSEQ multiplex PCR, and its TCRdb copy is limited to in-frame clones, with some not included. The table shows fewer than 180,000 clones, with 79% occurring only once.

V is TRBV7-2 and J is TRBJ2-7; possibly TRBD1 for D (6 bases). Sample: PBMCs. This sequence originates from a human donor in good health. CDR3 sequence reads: CASSDLGVRDTLSYEQYF. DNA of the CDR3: TGTGCCAGCAGCGACCTGGGGGTCCGGGACACCCTCTCCTACGAGCAGTACTTC.